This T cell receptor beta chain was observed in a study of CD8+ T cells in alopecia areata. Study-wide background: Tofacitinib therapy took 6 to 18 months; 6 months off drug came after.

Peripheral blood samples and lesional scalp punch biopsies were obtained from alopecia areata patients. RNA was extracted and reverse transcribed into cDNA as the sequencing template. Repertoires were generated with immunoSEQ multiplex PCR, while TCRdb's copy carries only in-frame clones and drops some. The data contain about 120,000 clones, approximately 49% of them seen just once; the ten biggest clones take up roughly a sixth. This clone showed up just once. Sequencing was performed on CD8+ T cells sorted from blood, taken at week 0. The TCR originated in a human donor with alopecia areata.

CDR3 amino acids: CASSLTGGTYEQYF. CDR3 DNA sequence: TGTGCCAGCAGCCTGACAGGCGGGACCTACGAGCAGTACTTC. The chain recombines TRBV27 with TRBJ2-7; D might be TRBD1 or TRBD2, each matching 6 bases. Trimming pared 6 bases from V and 2 bases from J, leaving 14 bases between. CDR1 and CDR2 from the germline V gene are MNHEY and SMNVEV (reference sequence). The CDR3 covers 14 residues.